This TCR beta chain was identified in a study of T cell changes during pregnancy in multiple sclerosis. This table comes from immunoSEQ multiplex PCR, and its TCRdb copy is limited to in-frame clones, with some not included. The profile shows approximately 28,000 clones, 75% to 90% of them singletons. Trimming removed 1 base at V and 3 bases at J, with 9 bases between. The germline CDR1 and CDR2 sequences are SNHLY and FYNNEI. This CDR3 has 14 residues. This TCR was recovered from a female donor with multiple sclerosis, enrolled in a pregnancy study. The sample consisted of CD8+ T cells from peripheral blood mononuclear cells, taken in the second trimester of pregnancy. The chain combines TRBV2 with TRBJ1-1; maybe TRBD1 (5 bases). CDR3 nucleotides: TGTGCCAGCAGTGAAGACAGGAGCTACACTGAAGCTTTCTTT. Its translation: CASSEDRSYTEAFF.